These 24 T cell receptor beta chains originate from one sample sequenced in a study of T cells in Graves' hyperthyroidism and ophthalmopathy. RNA transcripts were the template for amplifying TCR beta CDR3 regions. First-round RT-PCR of the TCR CDR3 relied on the HTBI primer set. TCRdb called the multiplex PCR reads again in MiXCR, with one record for every CDR3 protein. The sample shows approximately 590,000 distinct CDR3 sequences, around 16% of them seen only once. The sequenced sample consisted of blood. Receptor source: a woman aged 25 to 45 with Graves' hyperthyroidism.

Comments on this clonotype: A much more abundant neighbour one base away suggests this may be a read error. CDR3: CASSLSGPTAEQFF. CDR3 coding DNA: TGTGCCAGCAGTTTATCGGGGCCAACCGCCGAGCAGTTCTTC. This sequence joins TRBV12-3 or TRBV12-4 and TRBJ2-1, with D perhaps given as TRBD1 or TRBD2 (5 bases each). The ends were cut back, 2 bases at V and 10 bases at J, with 15 bases in the middle. The CDR3 totals 14 residues.

The sample holds many counts of this clonotype. The chain joins TRBV12-3 or TRBV12-4 to TRBJ2-7; TRBD1 agrees at 7 bases. The CDR3 length is 13 residues. With 6 bases clipped from V and 6 bases from J, the junction kept 8 bases outside the gene matches. CDR3 residues: CASSSYRGTEQYF. CDR3 sequence (DNA): TGTGCCAGCAGCTCGTACAGGGGAACCGAGCAGTACTTC.

Ten or more counts support this clonotype. This chain uses TRBV6-5 with TRBJ2-7; D is unclear. The germline gives CDR1 MNHEY, CDR2 SVGAGI. This CDR3 spans 12 amino acids. Trimming took off 6 bases at V and 4 bases at J, with 10 bases between the two ends. The CDR3 DNA follows: TGTGCCAGCAGCTATTCTACTTACGAGCAGTACTTC. As protein: CASSYSTYEQYF.

This clonotype was detected a few times. At one end, the junction sequence differs from germline, possibly due to a read error. V is TRBV18 and J is TRBJ2-1; 10 bases line up with TRBD1. This CDR3 contains 16 residues. The germline gives CDR1 KGHSH, CDR2 LQKENI. CDR3 in DNA: TGCGCCAGCTCACCACCGACAGGGGGCCTAAGTCATGAGCAGTTCTTC. Protein: CASSPPTGGLSHEQFF.

This clonotype came up a few times. J is TRBJ1-3 and V is TRBV20-1; 7 bases are a match to TRBD1. CDR1 and CDR2 (germline): DFQATT, SNEGSKA (reference sequence). The length of the CDR3 is 14 residues. Germline trimming cut 3 bases from V and 4 bases from J; bases unmatched to any gene: 6. The chain's CDR3 is CSASNWDRGNTIYF. CDR3 in DNA: TGCAGTGCTAGTAACTGGGACAGAGGAAACACCATATATTTT.

This clonotype has ten or more counts. The rearrangement uses TRBV30 and TRBJ2-7; 10 bases align to TRBD1. With V trimmed by 3 bases and J by 3 bases, 5 bases remained unmatched. There are 14 residues in the CDR3. Germline values: CDR1 GTSNPN, CDR2 SVGIG (reference sequence). DNA of the CDR3: TGTGCCTGGAGGCGACAGGGGGCCTTCTACGAGCAGTACTTC. Translated, it gives CAWRRQGAFYEQYF.

Points on this clonotype: A single base separates this from a much larger clone, so it may be a read error. The rearrangement joins TRBV28 to TRBJ1-2, with 7 bases identical to TRBD1. This CDR3 contains 13 residues. Germline CDR1 reads MDHEN; CDR2 reads SYDVKM. The CDR3 is CVLQSDRNYGYTF. Written as DNA, the CDR3 is TGTGTCCTTCAATCGGACAGGAACTATGGCTACACCTTC.

This clonotype was found many times. The V call is TRBV3-1, the J call TRBJ2-1, with D unclear. CDR1 and CDR2 from the germline V gene are LGHDT and YNNKEL (reference sequence). The CDR3 contains 16 residues. V shed 4 bases and J shed 3 bases, with 16 bases lying between them. The CDR3 loop is CASSPQRAGSYNEQFF. The CDR3 DNA follows: TGTGCCAGCAGCCCCCAAAGGGCCGGCAGCTACAATGAGCAGTTCTTC.

The chain is built from TRBV6-1 and TRBJ2-2, with 7 bases that match TRBD2. Germline-derived CDR1 and CDR2 are MNHNS and SASEGT. Trimming at V came to 8 bases and at J to 0 bases, leaving 9 bases not matched to a gene. This CDR3 has 16 amino acids. This CDR3 is CASSGGVIANTGELFF. CDR3 in DNA: TGTGCCAGCTCGGGAGGTGTAATTGCGAACACCGGGGAGCTGTTTTTT.

V is TRBV7-6 and J is TRBJ2-3, with a weak D call TRBD1 (6 bases). The CDR3 contains 15 residues. The germline V gene has CDR1 SGHVS and CDR2 FNYEAQ. Trimming stripped 0 bases from V and 4 bases from J, with 11 bases between. This CDR3 is CASSLATTGPDTQYF. In DNA, the CDR3 is TGTGCCAGCAGCTTAGCCACCACAGGGCCAGATACGCAGTATTTT.

The V gene is TRBV4-1, the J gene TRBJ2-3; 13 positions match TRBD2. V shed 4 bases, J shed 9 bases, and the junction held 13 bases outside the gene matches. The CDR3 has 17 residues. The germline V gene has CDR1 MGHRA and CDR2 YSYEKL. The CDR3 nucleotides are TGCGCCAGCAGCCCGCCCAGGACTAGCGGGAGCCCCCTAACGCAGTATTTT. Protein sequence: CASSPPRTSGSPLTQYF.

This clonotype was found a few times. The V and J genes are TRBV11-3 and TRBJ2-1, with 7 nucleotides matching TRBD2. The CDR3 sequence is 21 residues long. CDR1 and CDR2 from the germline V gene are SGHNT and YENEEA. V gave up 1 base and J gave up 4 bases; unmatched junction bases: 22. CDR3 residues: CASSLGTCRRWATGGYNEQFF. DNA of the CDR3: TGTGCCAGCAGCTTAGGAACCTGCCGGAGGTGGGCTACGGGGGGATACAATGAGCAGTTCTTC.

The table lists this clonotype with a few counts. The genes are TRBV2 and TRBJ1-3, with TRBD1 matching 9 bases. With 6 bases clipped from V and 4 bases from J, the junction kept 10 bases outside the gene matches. CDR1 and CDR2 from the germline V gene are SNHLY and FYNNEI. The CDR3 runs 16 residues. CDR3 amino acids: CASSVLHTGGGNTIYF. In DNA, the CDR3 is TGTGCCAGCAGCGTACTCCACACAGGGGGCGGAAACACCATATATTTT.

There are a few counts of this clonotype. This CDR3 reads CASRQTQGGNQPQHF. DNA of the CDR3: TGTGCCAGCCGACAGACCCAGGGAGGCAATCAGCCCCAGCATTTT. The V gene is TRBV5-5, the J gene TRBJ1-5, with D tentatively TRBD1 (5 bases). This CDR3 has 15 amino acids. V lost 7 bases and J 2 bases, leaving 16 bases between the germline ends. Germline V gene lookup returns CDR1 SGHKS and CDR2 YYEKEE (reference sequence). Looking up the rest from reference TRBV5-5 and TRBJ1-5 gives the full variable domain: DAGVTQSPTHLIKTRGQQVTLRCSPISGHKSVSWYQQVLGQGPQFIFQYYEKEERGRGNFPDRFSARQFPNYSSELNVNALLLGDSALYLCASRQTQGGNQPQHFGDGTRLSIL.

This clonotype appeared a few times. The CDR3 is CASSVASRTSLNEQFF. The CDR3 nucleotides are TGTGCCAGCAGCGTAGCTTCTAGGACTAGCTTGAATGAGCAGTTCTTC. V and J are TRBV9 and TRBJ2-1; 8 bases are shared with TRBD2. The CDR3 sequence is 16 residues long. CDR1 SGDLS and CDR2 YYNGEE come from the germline V gene. The V segment lost 0 bases and the J segment 7 bases; nucleotides outside the gene matches: 9.

This clonotype was detected many times. The chain uses TRBV7-9 and TRBJ2-3; D unclear. Germline-derived CDR1 and CDR2 are SEHNR and FQNEAQ (reference sequence). This CDR3 is 16 amino acids long. Trimming removed 5 bases at V and 4 bases at J, with 19 bases between. CDR3 sequence: CASSDQGMTQPDTQYF. The CDR3 DNA follows: TGTGCCAGCAGCGACCAAGGAATGACCCAGCCAGATACGCAGTATTTT.

The sample holds many counts of this clonotype. This chain's CDR3 is CSARDFRDPKNIQYF. The CDR3 coding sequence is TGCAGTGCTAGAGATTTCAGGGATCCCAAAAACATTCAGTACTTC. The chain carries TRBV20-1 and TRBJ2-4; D is possibly TRBD1 (5 bases). The V end was cut by 0 bases, the J end by 2 bases, with 11 bases between. The V gene's germline CDR1 is DFQATT and CDR2 SNEGSKA (reference sequence). This CDR3 is built from 15 residues.

This clonotype was seen many times. The V call is TRBV7-2, the J call TRBJ2-3; 7 bases line up with TRBD2. The junction had 11 bases not matched to a gene; V was cut back by 3 bases and J by 5 bases. The CDR3 length is 16 residues. CDR1 and CDR2 from the germline V gene are SGHTA and FQGNSA. Written as DNA, the CDR3 is TGTGCCAGCAGCTTGAGGGCGGGAGCTATGCGAGATACGCAGTATTTT. Protein sequence: CASSLRAGAMRDTQYF.

This clonotype showed up just once. The V and J genes are TRBV20-1 and TRBJ2-1; 12 positions match TRBD2. This CDR3 is 14 amino acids long. Germline CDR1 is DFQATT and CDR2 is SNEGSKA (reference sequence). With 3 bases clipped from V and 8 bases from J, the junction kept 5 bases outside the gene matches. This CDR3 reads CSARGRLAGDEQFF. The CDR3 coding sequence is TGCAGTGCTAGGGGGAGACTAGCGGGAGATGAGCAGTTCTTC.

The sample holds a few counts of this clonotype. This chain connects TRBV28 to TRBJ2-1; D may be TRBD2 (5 bases). Per the germline V gene, CDR1 is MDHEN and CDR2 is SYDVKM. CDR3 length: 14 residues. With 7 bases removed from V and 0 bases from J, the gap between germline ends came to 10 bases. CDR3 amino acids: CASKGGSSYNEQFF. DNA for the CDR3: TGTGCCAGCAAGGGTGGGAGCTCCTACAATGAGCAGTTCTTC.

This clonotype was recorded many times. The gene calls are TRBV20-1 and TRBJ2-3; 7 nucleotides match TRBD2. This CDR3 contains 15 residues. CDR1 and CDR2 (germline): DFQATT, SNEGSKA (reference sequence). The ends lost 6 bases at V and 1 base at J; junction bases unmatched: 10. This CDR3 reads CSAPREGVGTDTQYF. The CDR3 bases are TGCAGTGCCCCTAGGGAGGGAGTTGGCACAGATACGCAGTATTTT.

The V gene is TRBV5-1, the J gene TRBJ2-3, with a tentative D call TRBD2 (6 bases). The CDR3 sequence is 19 residues long. Germline values: CDR1 SGHRS, CDR2 YFSETQ. Deletions cut 4 bases from V and 4 bases from J, with 28 bases between. CDR3 coding DNA: TGCGCCAGCAGCACGTATAGAATAGTGGGCAGCTCGGGGGCAGATACGCAGTATTTT. This gives the protein CASSTYRIVGSSGADTQYF.

There are a few counts of this clonotype. The CDR3 region has the DNA TGCAGTGCTAGTTCGGGACAACAGCCTGTTTTGTTTTTT. It codes for CSASSGQQPVLFF. V and J are TRBV20-1 and TRBJ1-4, with D possibly matching TRBD1 (6 bases). Germline CDR1 and CDR2: DFQATT and SNEGSKA (reference sequence). CDR3 length: 13 amino acids. Trimming removed 3 bases from V and 15 bases from J, with 20 bases in between.

The V call is TRBV20-1, the J call TRBJ2-1; D might be TRBD2 (6 bases). Germline assignment: CDR1 DFQATT and CDR2 SNEGSKA (reference sequence). The CDR3 runs 16 residues. Trimming took off 4 bases at V and 0 bases at J, with 16 bases between the two ends. CDR3 bases: TGCAGTGCTAACCGACGGGGGATGAGCTCCTACAATGAGCAGTTCTTC. It encodes CSANRRGMSSYNEQFF.